This passage covers 3 T cell receptor beta chains from one sample sequenced in a study of T-cell memory formation after mild COVID-19. MiXCR, applied by TCRdb to the 5' RACE reads, yields one record per CDR3 protein. The sample carries about 360,000 distinct CDR3 sequences, over 10% recorded once. Sequences were obtained from PBMCs or a T cell subset sorted from them (not recorded which). The receptors here all came from a man aged 18 to 29 who had mild COVID-19 (a few samples of this study predate the infection). Cell type and time point are not known.

The chain couples TRBV3-1 to TRBJ2-5; either TRBD1 or TRBD2 may fit D (5 bases each). CDR3 length: 13 amino acids. The germline V gene encodes CDR1 LGHDT and CDR2 YNNKEL (reference sequence). Trimming pared 1 base from V and 7 bases from J, leaving 10 bases between. The CDR3 here is CASSQGGVATQYF. CDR3 DNA: TGTGCCAGCAGCCAAGGAGGGGTGGCGACCCAGTACTTC.

This chain connects TRBV14 to TRBJ1-6; D might be TRBD1 (5 bases). CDR1 and CDR2 from the germline V gene are SGHDN and FVKESK. This CDR3 comprises 14 residues. V lost 3 bases and J 10 bases, leaving 13 bases between the germline ends. CDR3 protein: CASSQWQGDSPLHF. The CDR3 DNA sequence: TGTGCCAGCAGCCAGTGGCAGGGAGACTCACCCCTCCACTTT.

In its sample, this clonotype was seen many times. The V and J genes are TRBV3-1 and TRBJ2-7; D is perhaps TRBD1 (6 bases). In germline, CDR1 is LGHDT, CDR2 YNNKEL (reference sequence). CDR3 length: 16 residues. V was pared by 4 bases and J by 0 bases, with 16 bases between. As DNA, the CDR3 is TGTGCCAGCAGCCCAAGGGGGACCCTCAGCTCCTACGAGCAGTACTTC. Protein sequence: CASSPRGTLSSYEQYF.